This TCR beta chain was documented in a study of metastatic and nonmetastatic thyroid tumors. Turning to the study itself: A comparison of repertoires was made across blood and tumor or nodule tissue from malignant and benign thyroid patients.

All patients reached thyroid surgery having received no treatment beforehand. Original processing notes: CDR3 differences across clinicopathological groups were used to build a distant-metastasis classifier for papillary thyroid cancer. Using MiXCR, TCRdb re-called clones from the PCR reads. Here the V and J calls rest on TCRdb's processing, not on the authors' analysis. The sample yields tens of thousands of clones, approximately 15% seen once. Broader study findings: It was reportedly found that TCR beta diversity was significantly higher in malignant thyroid tumors than in benign nodules, a difference seen in both blood and tumor samples.

In germline, CDR1 is LGHNA, CDR2 YNFKEQ. The CDR3 runs to 13 residues. V dropped 1 base and J dropped 7 bases, with 8 bases sitting between them. This clone was counted many times. The target antigen is unknown. The clonotype comes from a female donor with papillary thyroid cancer or a benign thyroid nodule (not recorded which). Some clones in this sample may be carry-over from other donors' samples. What was sequenced was blood. The chain has TRBV4-2 and TRBJ2-1; no firm D call. The CDR3 coding sequence is TGTGCCAGCAGCCAAGCGGTCCTGAATGAGCAGTTCTTC. Translated: CASSQAVLNEQFF.